The T cell receptor beta chain under discussion was sequenced for a study of shared clonotypes between healthy human individuals (dated by TCRdb to about 2020). At the level of the whole study: The cohort comprised two women and a few men aged 18 to 49 years. Between about 0.8 and 9 billion PBMCs per donor were obtained by leukapheresis. To estimate repertoire size and how much clonotypes are shared between individuals, the study performed deep sequencing of blood TCR repertoires from 4 to 6 healthy adults. For each donor, three plates each were used for CD4 naive and CD4 memory, two plates were used for CD8 naive, and one plate was used for CD8 memory. Different laboratories and diverse techniques were used to prepare libraries and sequence TCR repertoires, to increase sequencing depth and limit assay-specific biases.

Overall results and qualifications from the work: Compared with non-shared clonotypes, clonotypes shared by all four sorted-subset donors had higher generation probabilities. Approximately 4.8% of naive CD4, 3.5% of naive CD8, 2.3% of memory CD4, and approximately 0.4% of memory CD8 clonotypes were shared across a few donors. Estimated clonotype richness was generally larger for naive than for memory subsets. Even with the large sequencing depth, rarefaction of the sorted-subset datasets indicated that sequencing was incomplete. Sampling was limited to blood, and TCR repertoires in tissue likely differ from TCR repertoires in blood. Because the study included a small number of donors, the genetic and exposure-history diversity represented was limited. Based on pairwise subsampling, the degree of clonotype sharing among donors was expected to be affected by sequencing depth.

Using the deep immunoSEQ assay, multiplex PCR amplified TCR CDR3 regions from genomic DNA. Genomic DNA extracted from each cell subset was distributed evenly over all wells of several immunoSEQ 96-well plates, and each plate served as one replicate. For sorted subsets, roughly 200 ng genomic DNA, equal to 30,000 or so T cell genomes, was loaded into each replicate PCR. Purified libraries were measured with a Qubit 3.0 fluorometer, size-checked on a Bioanalyzer 2100, and measured again with the KAPA Library Quantification kit. Every immunoSEQ 96-well plate was sequenced on a separate single-read 150-cycle Illumina NextSeq 550 flow cell. The authors processed their data as follows. Because the immunoSEQ output included only junctional sequences and no quality scores, the filtering could not be the same as the filtering used for full-length reads. To assign V/J genes and CDR3, sequences were annotated using PyIR, a Python wrapper for IgBLAST v1.9, with IMGT germline references. Reads with weak V/J assignments (E-value above 1e-6), missing CDR3, stop codons, out-of-frame junctions, or ambiguous translated residues were removed. V3J clonotypes were defined by identical inferred V gene, J gene, and CDR3 amino acid sequence. To compute the percentage overlap between repertoires, the number of shared unique clonotypes was divided by the size of the smaller repertoire. RTK rarefaction, the Chao1 estimator, and Recon v2.1 estimates of unobserved clonotypes were used to assess repertoire richness. Generation probabilities were computed with OLGA for all TCRbeta clonotypes obtained by the gDNA method from several donors. TCRdb mirrors the immuneACCESS table, restricted to in-frame sequences. Some clones are absent from its copies; in checked studies, under half trace to an unresolved V gene, and the reason for the others is unknown. V, J and clone size are taken as reported in that table, and D and trimming were inferred from the DNA itself. Across this sample there are roughly 590,000 clones, with 95% to 96% seen only once. The top ten clones comprise less than 0.13% of the sample.

A remark on this clone: Its antigen is still unknown. No base qualities exist here, and no much larger clone lies one base off it.

CDR1 SGHRS and CDR2 YFSETQ are derived from the germline V gene. The CDR3 goes from the cysteine to the phenylalanine over 13 residues. Only the CDR3 portion is preserved as DNA: 39 bases, with reading frame beginning at the first base. V gives up 4 bases and J gives up 3 bases, and the segment between their germline ends measures 11 bases. CD8 naive samples were CD45RO-negative cells positively selected for CCR7, giving a CD45RA+CCR7+ population that excluded TemRA cells. The donors were healthy, HIV-negative adults who had no recently reported acute infections or vaccinations. Every donor was a Caucasian adult residing in Nashville, Tennessee, USA. After blood collection by leukapheresis, PBMCs were isolated using Ficoll-Histopaque density gradient centrifugation and then cryopreserved in the vapor phase of liquid nitrogen. Analytical flow cytometry was used to check the purity and quantity of every magnetically sorted T cell population. Genomic DNA was isolated from each sorted fraction and quantified by UV absorbance on a Nanodrop 2000c.

The sequence was collected from a woman between 25 and 40 years old in good health. The rearranged chain carries TRBV5-1 and TRBJ2-7, with TRBD2 perhaps the D gene, on 6 matching bases. The sample was naive CD8+ T cells sorted from blood. This specimen's cell subset or site label, per the study, means: CD45RA+CCR7+. The DNA sequence is given as TGCGCCAGCAGCAACGAGGAGGGCTACGAGCAGTACTTC. Translated, this gives CASSNEEGYEQYF.